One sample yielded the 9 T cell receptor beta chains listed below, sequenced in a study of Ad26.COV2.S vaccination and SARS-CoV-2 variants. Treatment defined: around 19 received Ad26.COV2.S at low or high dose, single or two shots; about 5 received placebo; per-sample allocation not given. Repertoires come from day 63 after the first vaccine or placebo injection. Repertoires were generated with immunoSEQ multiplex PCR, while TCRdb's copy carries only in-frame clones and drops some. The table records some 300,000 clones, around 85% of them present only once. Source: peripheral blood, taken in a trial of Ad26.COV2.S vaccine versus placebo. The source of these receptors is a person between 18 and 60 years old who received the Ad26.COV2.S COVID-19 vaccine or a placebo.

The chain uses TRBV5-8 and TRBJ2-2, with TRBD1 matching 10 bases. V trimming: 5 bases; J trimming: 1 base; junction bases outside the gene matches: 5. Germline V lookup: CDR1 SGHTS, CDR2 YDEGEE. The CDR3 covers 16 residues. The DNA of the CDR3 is TGTGCCAGCAGAAACCGGGACAGGGGGAACACCGGGGAGCTGTTTTTT. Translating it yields CASRNRDRGNTGELFF.

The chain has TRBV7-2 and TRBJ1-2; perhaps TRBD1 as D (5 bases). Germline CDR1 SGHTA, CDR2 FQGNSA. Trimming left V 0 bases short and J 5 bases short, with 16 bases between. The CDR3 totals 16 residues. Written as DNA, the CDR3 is TGTGCCAGCAGCTTAGCCCAAAGCGACAGCCGATATGGCTACACCTTC. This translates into CASSLAQSDSRYGYTF.

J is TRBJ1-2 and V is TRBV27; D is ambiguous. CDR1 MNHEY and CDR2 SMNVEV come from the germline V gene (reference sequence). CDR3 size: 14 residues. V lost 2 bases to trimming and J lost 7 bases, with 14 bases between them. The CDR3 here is CASSLRSQIGGYTF. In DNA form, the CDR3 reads TGTGCCAGCAGTTTAAGGTCCCAGATCGGTGGCTACACCTTC.

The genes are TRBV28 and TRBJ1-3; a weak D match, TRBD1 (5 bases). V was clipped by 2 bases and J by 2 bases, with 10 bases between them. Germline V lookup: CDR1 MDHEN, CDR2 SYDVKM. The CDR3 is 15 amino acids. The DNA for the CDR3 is TGTGCCAGCAGTTTACCCAGGGCCCCTGGAAACACCATATATTTT. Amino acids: CASSLPRAPGNTIYF. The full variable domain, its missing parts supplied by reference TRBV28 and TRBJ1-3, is DVKVTQSSRYLVKRTGEKVFLECVQDMDHENMFWYRQDPGLGLRLIYFSYDVKMKEKGDIPEGYSVSREKKERFSLILESASTNQTSMYLCASSLPRAPGNTIYFGEGSWLTVV.

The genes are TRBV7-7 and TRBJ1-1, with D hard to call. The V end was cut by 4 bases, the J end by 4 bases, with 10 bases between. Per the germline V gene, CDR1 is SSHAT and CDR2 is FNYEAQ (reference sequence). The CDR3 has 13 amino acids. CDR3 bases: TGTGCCAGCAGCTCCCGCCGGGGCACTGAAGCTTTCTTT. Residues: CASSSRRGTEAFF. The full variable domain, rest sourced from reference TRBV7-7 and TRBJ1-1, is GAGVSQSPRYKVTKRGQDVTLRCDPISSHATLYWYQQALGQGPEFLTYFNYEAQPDKSGLPSDRFSAERPEGSISTLTIQRTEQRDSAMYRCASSSRRGTEAFFGQGTRLTVV.

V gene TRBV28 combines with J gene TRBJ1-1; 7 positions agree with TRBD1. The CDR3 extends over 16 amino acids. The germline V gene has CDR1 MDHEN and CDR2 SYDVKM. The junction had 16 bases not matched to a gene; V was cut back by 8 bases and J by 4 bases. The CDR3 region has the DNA TGTGCCAGCTCCTATTTTACAGGGGTAAGGGGCACTGAAGCTTTCTTT. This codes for CASSYFTGVRGTEAFF. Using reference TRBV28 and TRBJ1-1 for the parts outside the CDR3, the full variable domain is DVKVTQSSRYLVKRTGEKVFLECVQDMDHENMFWYRQDPGLGLRLIYFSYDVKMKEKGDIPEGYSVSREKKERFSLILESASTNQTSMYLCASSYFTGVRGTEAFFGQGTRLTVV.

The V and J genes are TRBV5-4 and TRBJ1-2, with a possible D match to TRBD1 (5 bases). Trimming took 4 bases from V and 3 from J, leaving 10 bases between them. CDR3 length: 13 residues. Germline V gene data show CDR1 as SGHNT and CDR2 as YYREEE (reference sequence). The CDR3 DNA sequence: TGTGCCAGCAGCATCCAGGGAGACTATGGCTACACCTTC. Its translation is CASSIQGDYGYTF.

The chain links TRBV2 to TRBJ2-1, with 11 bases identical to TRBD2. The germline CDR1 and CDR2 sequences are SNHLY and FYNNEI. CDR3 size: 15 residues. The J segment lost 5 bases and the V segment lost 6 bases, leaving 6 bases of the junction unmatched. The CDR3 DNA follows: TGTGCCAGCAGCTCCGGGACTAGCGGCAACAATGAGCAGTTCTTC. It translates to CASSSGTSGNNEQFF.

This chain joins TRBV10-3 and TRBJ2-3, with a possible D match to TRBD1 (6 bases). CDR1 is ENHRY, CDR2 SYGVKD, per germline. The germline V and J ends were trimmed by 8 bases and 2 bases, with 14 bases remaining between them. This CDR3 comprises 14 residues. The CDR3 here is CAISQGGPTDTQYF. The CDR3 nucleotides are TGTGCCATCTCACAGGGCGGCCCCACAGATACGCAGTATTTT.